This T cell receptor (beta chain) was profiled in a study of blood T cell repertoires in COVID-19. Looking at the study overall: PBMCs, B-cell-depleted T cells, or T cells were the source of the cDNA or gDNA that made up the material.

Per the original data handling: Cell counts per sample came from amplifying reference gene primers. Produced via immunoSEQ multiplex PCR; TCRdb's table is partial and in-frame only. The V and J calls and the clone size are those of that table, but D and trimming were determined from the DNA. The sample holds 20,000 to 25,000 clones, roughly 88% seen once. Unmatched junction bases numbered 4, after V lost 4 bases and J lost 2 bases. Germline V gene data show CDR1 as ENHRY and CDR2 as SYGVKD. The CDR3 spans 15 residues. The origin of this receptor is a man older than 75 with active or convalescent COVID-19. The V and J genes are TRBV10-3 and TRBJ2-1; 8 bases are shared with TRBD2. The sequenced sample was peripheral blood. This CDR3 is CAISVTGLAYNEQFF. CDR3 nucleotide sequence: TGTGCCATCAGTGTAACGGGACTAGCCTACAATGAGCAGTTCTTC.